This TCR beta chain was identified during a study of blood T cell repertoires in COVID-19. Study-wide background: The study drew acute and convalescent COVID-19 samples from the United States, Italy and Spain.

Participants were aged roughly 18 to 89 years from approximately 25 US areas. This clone has more than one count but fewer than ten. The junction and the germline gene differ at one end; a read error may be behind it. Clones were read by immunoSEQ multiplex PCR, and TCRdb kept only the in-frame ones, dropping some. The sample shows approximately 53,000 clones, approximately 82% of them seen only once. Germline V gene lookup returns CDR1 SGHNT and CDR2 YENEEA. CDR3 length: 15 amino acids. The clonotype was recovered from a woman in her forties or fifties with acute COVID-19. This sequence joins TRBV11-3 and TRBJ2-2, with 7 bases identical to TRBD1. The specimen sequenced was PBMCs or T cells enriched from blood (not recorded which). The CDR3 coding sequence is TGTGCCAGCAGCCCGAAGGGGGCGAACGCCGGGGAGCTGTTTTTT. Amino acid sequence: CASSPKGANAGELFF. The variable domain in full, completed from reference TRBV11-3 and TRBJ2-2, reads EAGVVQSPRYKIIEKKQPVAFWCNPISGHNTLYWYLQNLGQGPELLIRYENEEAVDDSQLPKDRFSAERLKGVDSTLKIQPAELGDSAVYLCASSPKGANAGELFFGEGSRLTVL.